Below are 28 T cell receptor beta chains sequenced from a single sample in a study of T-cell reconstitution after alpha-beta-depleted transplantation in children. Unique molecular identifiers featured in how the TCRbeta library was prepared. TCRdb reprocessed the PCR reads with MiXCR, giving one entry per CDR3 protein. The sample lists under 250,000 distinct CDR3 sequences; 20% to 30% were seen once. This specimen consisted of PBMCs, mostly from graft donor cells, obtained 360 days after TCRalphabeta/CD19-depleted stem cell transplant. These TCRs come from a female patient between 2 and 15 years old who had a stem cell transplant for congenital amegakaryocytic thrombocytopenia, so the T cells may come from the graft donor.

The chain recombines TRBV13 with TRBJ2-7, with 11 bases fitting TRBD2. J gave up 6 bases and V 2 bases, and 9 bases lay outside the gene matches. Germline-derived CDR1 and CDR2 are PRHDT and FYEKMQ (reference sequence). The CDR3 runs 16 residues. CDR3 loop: CASSLLAGGAPGEQYF. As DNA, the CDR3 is TGTGCCAGCAGCTTATTAGCGGGAGGGGCCCCGGGCGAGCAGTACTTC. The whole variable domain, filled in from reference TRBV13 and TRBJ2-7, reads AAGVIQSPRHLIKEKRETATLKCYPIPRHDTVYWYQQGPGQDPQFLISFYEKMQSDKGSIPDRFSAQQFSDYHSELNMSSLELGDSALYFCASSLLAGGAPGEQYFGPGTRLTVT.

The CDR3 spells CASSLGTRSTDTQYF. The CDR3 bases are TGCGCCAGCAGCTTGGGCACGAGAAGCACAGATACGCAGTATTTT. V gene TRBV5-1 combines with J gene TRBJ2-3; D unclear. The germline V and J ends were trimmed by 0 bases and 0 bases, with 8 bases remaining between them. Germline CDR1 and CDR2: SGHRS and YFSETQ. The CDR3 is 15 residues long.

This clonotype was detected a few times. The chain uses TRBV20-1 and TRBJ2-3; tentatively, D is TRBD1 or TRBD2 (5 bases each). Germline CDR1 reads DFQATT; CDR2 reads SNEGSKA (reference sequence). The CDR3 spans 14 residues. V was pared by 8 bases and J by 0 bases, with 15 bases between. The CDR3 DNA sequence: TGCAGTCCCACGGACTGGGGGAGCACAGATACGCAGTATTTT. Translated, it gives CSPTDWGSTDTQYF.

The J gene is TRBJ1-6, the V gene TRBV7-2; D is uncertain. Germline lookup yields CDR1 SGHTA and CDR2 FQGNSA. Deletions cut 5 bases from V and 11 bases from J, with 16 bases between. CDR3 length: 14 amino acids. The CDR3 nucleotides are TGTGCCAGCAGCCTAAGCATACTCAACCCACCCCTCCACTTT. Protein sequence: CASSLSILNPPLHF.

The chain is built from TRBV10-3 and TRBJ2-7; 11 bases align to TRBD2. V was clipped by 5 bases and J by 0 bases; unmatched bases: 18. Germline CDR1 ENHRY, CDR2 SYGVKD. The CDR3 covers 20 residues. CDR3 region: CAISRSRGTLAGGSSYEQYF. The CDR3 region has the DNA TGTGCCATCAGTCGCTCCAGAGGCACGCTAGCGGGAGGTAGCTCCTACGAGCAGTACTTC.

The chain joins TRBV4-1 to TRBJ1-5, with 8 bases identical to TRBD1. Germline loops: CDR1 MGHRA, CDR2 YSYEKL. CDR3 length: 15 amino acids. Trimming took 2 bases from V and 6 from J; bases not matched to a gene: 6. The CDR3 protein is CASSQTETGVQPQHF. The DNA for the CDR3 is TGCGCCAGCAGCCAAACCGAGACAGGGGTTCAGCCCCAGCATTTT.

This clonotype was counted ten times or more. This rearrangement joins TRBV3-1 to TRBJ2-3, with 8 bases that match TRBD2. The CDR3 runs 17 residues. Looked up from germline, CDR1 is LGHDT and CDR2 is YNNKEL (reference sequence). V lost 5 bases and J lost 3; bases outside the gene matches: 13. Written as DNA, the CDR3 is TGTGCCAGCAGCTTCGCCCAACCCGGGGGGGCAACAGATACGCAGTATTTT. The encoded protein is CASSFAQPGGATDTQYF.

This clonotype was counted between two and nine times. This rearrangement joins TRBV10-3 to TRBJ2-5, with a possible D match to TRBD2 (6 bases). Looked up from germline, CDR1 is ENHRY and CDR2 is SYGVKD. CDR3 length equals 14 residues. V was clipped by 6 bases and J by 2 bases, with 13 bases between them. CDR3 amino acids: CAISPWREQETQYF. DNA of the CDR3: TGTGCCATCAGCCCCTGGAGGGAGCAAGAGACCCAGTACTTC.

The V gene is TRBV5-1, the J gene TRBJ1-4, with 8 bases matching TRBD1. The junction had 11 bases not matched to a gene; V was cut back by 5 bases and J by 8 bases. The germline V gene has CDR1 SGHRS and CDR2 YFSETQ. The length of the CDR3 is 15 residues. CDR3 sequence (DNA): TGCGCCAGCAGAAAAGATCAGGGGGCCTGGGAAAAACTGTTTTTT. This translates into CASRKDQGAWEKLFF.

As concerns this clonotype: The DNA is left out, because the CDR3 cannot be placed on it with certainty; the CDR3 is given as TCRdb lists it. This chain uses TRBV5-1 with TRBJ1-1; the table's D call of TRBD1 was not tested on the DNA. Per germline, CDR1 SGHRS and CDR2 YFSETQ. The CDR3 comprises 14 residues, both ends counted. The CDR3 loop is CASSLVATGTVPFF.

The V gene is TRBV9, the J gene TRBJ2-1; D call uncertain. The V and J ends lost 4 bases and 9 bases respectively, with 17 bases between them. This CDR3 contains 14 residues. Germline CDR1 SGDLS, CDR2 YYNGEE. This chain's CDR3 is CASSPSNLVPEQFF. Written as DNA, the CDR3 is TGTGCCAGCAGCCCCTCGAACCTAGTACCTGAGCAGTTCTTC.

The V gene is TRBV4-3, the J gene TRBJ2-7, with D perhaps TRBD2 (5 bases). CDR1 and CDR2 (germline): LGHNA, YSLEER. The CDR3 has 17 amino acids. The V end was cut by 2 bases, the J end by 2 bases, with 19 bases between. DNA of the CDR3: TGCGCCAGCAGCCAACATGCCCGGGGAACCCATCCCTACGAGCAGTACTTC. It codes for CASSQHARGTHPYEQYF.

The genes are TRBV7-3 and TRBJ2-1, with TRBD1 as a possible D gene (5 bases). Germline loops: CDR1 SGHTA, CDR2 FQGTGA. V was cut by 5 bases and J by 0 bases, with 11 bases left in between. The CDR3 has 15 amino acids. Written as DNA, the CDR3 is TGTGCCAGCAGCCCTGACAGATACTCCTACAATGAGCAGTTCTTC. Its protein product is CASSPDRYSYNEQFF. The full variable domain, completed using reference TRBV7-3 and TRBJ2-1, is GAGVSQTPSNKVTEKGKYVELRCDPISGHTALYWYRQSLGQGPEFLIYFQGTGAADDSGLPNDRFFAVRPEGSVSTLKIQRTERGDSAVYLCASSPDRYSYNEQFFGPGTRLTVL.

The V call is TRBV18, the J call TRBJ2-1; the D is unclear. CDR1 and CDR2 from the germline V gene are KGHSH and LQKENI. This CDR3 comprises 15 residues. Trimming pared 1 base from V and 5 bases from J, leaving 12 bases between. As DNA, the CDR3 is TGTGCCAGCTCACCACTAAGAAGTAGGGACAATGAGCAGTTCTTC. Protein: CASSPLRSRDNEQFF.

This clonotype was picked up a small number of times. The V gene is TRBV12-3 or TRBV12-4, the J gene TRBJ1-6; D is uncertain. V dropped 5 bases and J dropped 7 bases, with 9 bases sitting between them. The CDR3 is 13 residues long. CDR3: CASSPLGNSPLHF. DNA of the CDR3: TGTGCCAGCAGTCCTTTAGGAAATTCACCCCTCCACTTT.

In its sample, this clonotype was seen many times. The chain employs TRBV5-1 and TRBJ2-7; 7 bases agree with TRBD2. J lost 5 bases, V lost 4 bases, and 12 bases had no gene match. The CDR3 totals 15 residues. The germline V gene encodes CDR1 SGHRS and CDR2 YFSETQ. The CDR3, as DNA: TGCGCCAGCAGCCCAGGACCCGGGAGGAACGACGAGCAGTACTTC. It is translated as CASSPGPGRNDEQYF.

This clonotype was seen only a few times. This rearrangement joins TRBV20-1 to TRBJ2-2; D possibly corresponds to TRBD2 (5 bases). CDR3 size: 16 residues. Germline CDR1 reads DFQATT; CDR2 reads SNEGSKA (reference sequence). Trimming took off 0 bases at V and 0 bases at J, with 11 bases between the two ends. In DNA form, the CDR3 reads TGCAGTGCTAGAGAGCGGGCGGTCCCGAACACCGGGGAGCTGTTTTTT. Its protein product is CSARERAVPNTGELFF.

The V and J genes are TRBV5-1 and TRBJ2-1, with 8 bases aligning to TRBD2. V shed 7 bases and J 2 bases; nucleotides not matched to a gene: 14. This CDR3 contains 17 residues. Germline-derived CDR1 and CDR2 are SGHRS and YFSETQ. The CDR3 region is CASGDRTELAAYNEQFF. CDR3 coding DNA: TGCGCCAGCGGAGACAGGACGGAACTAGCGGCCTACAATGAGCAGTTCTTC.

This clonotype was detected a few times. In DNA, the CDR3 is TGTGCCAGCAGCCTCCTGGGGACAGACTATGGCTACACCTTC. It is translated as CASSLLGTDYGYTF. The V call is TRBV14, the J call TRBJ1-2, with 7 positions matching TRBD1. From germline, CDR1 is SGHDN and CDR2 FVKESK. The CDR3 contains 14 residues. V lost 4 bases to trimming and J lost 3 bases; unmatched junction nucleotides: 5.

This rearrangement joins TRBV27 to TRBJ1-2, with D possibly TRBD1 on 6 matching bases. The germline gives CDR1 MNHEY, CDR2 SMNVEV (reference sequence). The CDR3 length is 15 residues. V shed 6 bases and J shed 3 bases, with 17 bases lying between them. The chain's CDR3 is CASSPTGHGYYGYTF. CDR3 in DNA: TGTGCCAGCAGCCCAACAGGGCACGGCTACTATGGCTACACCTTC.

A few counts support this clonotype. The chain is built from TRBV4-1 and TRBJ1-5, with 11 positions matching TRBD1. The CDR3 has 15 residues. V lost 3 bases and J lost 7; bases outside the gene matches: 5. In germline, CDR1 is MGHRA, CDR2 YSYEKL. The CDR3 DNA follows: TGCGCCAGCAGCCAGGGCGGGACAGGGGGACAGCCCCAGCATTTT. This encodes CASSQGGTGGQPQHF.

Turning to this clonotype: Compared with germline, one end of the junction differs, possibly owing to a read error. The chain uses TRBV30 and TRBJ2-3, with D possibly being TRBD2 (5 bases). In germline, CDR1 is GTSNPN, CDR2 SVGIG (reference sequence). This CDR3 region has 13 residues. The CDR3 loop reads CARRGWNTDTQYF. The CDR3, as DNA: TGTGCCAGGAGAGGGTGGAACACAGATACGCAGTATTTT.

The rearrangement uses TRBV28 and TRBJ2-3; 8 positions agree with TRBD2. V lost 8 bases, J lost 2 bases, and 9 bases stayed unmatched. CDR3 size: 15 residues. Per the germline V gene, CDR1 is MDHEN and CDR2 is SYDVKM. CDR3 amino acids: CASLTRRGVTDTQYF. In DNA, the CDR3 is TGTGCCAGCCTCACGCGGCGGGGGGTCACAGATACGCAGTATTTT.

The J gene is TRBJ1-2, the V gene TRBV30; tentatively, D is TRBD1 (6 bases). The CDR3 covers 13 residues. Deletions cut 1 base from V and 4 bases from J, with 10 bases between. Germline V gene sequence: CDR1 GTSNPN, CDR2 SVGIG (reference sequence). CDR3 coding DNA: TGTGCCTGGAGTGGACAGGTTGGCTATGGCTACACCTTC. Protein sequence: CAWSGQVGYGYTF. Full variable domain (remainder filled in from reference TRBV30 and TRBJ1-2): SQTIHQWPATLVQPVGSPLSLECTVEGTSNPNLYWYRQAAGRGLQLLFYSVGIGQISSEVPQNLSASRPQDRQFILSSKKLLLSDSGFYLCAWSGQVGYGYTFGSGTRLTVV.

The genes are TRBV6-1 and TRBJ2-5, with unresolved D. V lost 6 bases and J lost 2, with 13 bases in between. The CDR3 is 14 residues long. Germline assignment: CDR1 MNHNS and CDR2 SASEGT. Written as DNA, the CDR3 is TGTGCCAGCAGCCCCCCCGGTCTTCAAGAGACCCAGTACTTC. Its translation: CASSPPGLQETQYF.

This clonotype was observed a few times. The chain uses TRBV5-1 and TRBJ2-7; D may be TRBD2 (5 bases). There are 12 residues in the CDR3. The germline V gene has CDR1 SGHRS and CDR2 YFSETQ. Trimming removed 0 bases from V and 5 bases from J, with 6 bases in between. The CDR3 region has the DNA TGCGCCAGCAGCTTGGCCGGGAACGAGCAGTACTTC. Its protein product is CASSLAGNEQYF.

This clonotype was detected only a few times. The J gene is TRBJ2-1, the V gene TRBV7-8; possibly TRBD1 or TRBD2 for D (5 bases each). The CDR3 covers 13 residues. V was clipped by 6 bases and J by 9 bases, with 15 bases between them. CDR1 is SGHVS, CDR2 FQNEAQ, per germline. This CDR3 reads CASRLDSPGEQFF. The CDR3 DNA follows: TGTGCCAGCAGACTAGACAGTCCGGGTGAGCAGTTCTTC.

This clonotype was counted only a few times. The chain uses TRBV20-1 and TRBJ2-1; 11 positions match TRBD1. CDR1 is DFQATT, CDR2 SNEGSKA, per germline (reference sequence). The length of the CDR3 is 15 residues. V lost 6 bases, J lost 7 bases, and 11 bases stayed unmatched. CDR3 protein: CSAQTGQGAWNEQFF. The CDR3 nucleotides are TGCAGTGCACAAACCGGACAGGGGGCCTGGAATGAGCAGTTCTTC.